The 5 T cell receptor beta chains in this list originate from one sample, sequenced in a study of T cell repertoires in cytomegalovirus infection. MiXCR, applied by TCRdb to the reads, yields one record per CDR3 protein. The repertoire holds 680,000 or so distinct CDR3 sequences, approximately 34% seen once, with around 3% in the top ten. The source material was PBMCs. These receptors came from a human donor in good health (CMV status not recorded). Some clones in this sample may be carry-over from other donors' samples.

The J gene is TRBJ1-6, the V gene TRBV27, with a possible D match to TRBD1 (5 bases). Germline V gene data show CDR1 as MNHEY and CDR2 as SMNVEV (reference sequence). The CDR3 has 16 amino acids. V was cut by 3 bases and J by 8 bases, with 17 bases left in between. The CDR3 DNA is TGTGCCAGCAGTTTTGGGGGAGTTGGTTTTGATTCACCCCTCCACTTT. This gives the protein CASSFGGVGFDSPLHF.

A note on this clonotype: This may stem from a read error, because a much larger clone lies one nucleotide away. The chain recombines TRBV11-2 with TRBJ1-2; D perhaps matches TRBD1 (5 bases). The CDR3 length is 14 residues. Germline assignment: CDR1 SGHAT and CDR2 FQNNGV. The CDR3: CASSLGAGYYCYTF. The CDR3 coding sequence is TGTGCCAGCAGCTTAGGGGCAGGGTACTATTGCTACACCTTC.

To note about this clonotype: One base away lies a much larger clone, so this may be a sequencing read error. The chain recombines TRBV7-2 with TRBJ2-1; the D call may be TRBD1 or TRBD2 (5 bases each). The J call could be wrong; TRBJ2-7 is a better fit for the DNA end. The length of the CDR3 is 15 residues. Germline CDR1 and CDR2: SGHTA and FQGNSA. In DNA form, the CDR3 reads TGTGCCAGCAGCCACGGGACCGGTAGGGGTAATGAGCAGTACTTC. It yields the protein CASSHGTGRGNEQYF.

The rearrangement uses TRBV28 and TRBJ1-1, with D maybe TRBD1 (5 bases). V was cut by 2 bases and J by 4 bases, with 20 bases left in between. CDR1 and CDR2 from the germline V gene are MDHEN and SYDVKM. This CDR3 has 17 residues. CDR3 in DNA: TGTGCCAGCAGTTTAGGAACAATCAGGGTTGGGGGCACTGAAGCTTTCTTT. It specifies CASSLGTIRVGGTEAFF.

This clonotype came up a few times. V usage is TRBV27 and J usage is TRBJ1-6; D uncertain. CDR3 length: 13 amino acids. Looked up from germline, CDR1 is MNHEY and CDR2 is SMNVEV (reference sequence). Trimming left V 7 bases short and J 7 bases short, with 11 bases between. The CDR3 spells CASTWGGNSPLHF. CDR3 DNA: TGTGCCAGCACTTGGGGTGGCAATTCACCCCTCCACTTT.